The 12 T cell receptor beta chains below all came from one sample that was sequenced in a study of OX40 agonist ivuxolimab in advanced cancers. Sequenced by immunoSEQ multiplex PCR; TCRdb stores in-frame clones only, minus some. The sample has just under 85,000 clones, 65% to 85% seen once. The material sequenced was CD4+ or CD8+ T cells sorted from blood, taken in a trial of the OX40 agonist ivuxolimab. These receptors were collected from an adult with an advanced solid tumor such as melanoma, head and neck, liver or kidney cancer.

The chain employs TRBV9 and TRBJ1-2; the D gene is possibly TRBD1 (5 bases). Per germline, CDR1 SGDLS and CDR2 YYNGEE. V lost 1 base and J 2 bases, leaving 12 bases between the germline ends. The CDR3 runs to 15 residues. The CDR3 is CASSVSGQRNYGYTF. The CDR3 DNA sequence: TGTGCCAGCAGCGTATCAGGGCAGCGCAACTATGGCTACACCTTC.

The count of this clone is one. The genes are TRBV4-2 and TRBJ2-3, with TRBD2 identical over 7 bases. The V gene's germline CDR1 is LGHNA and CDR2 YNFKEQ. Trimming removed 1 base from V and 3 bases from J; junction bases left unmatched: 7. The CDR3 is made up of 16 amino acids. In nucleotides, the CDR3 is TGTGCCAGCAGCCAAGTCGCTAGCGGCCGGACAGATACGCAGTATTTT. As protein: CASSQVASGRTDTQYF.

This sequence joins TRBV15 and TRBJ1-5; weak D call: TRBD1 (5 bases). The CDR3 has 16 amino acids. Looked up from germline, CDR1 is LNHNV and CDR2 is YYDKDF (reference sequence). V shed 5 bases and J shed 3 bases, with 17 bases lying between them. The chain's CDR3 is CATSGDRGYLNQPQHF. CDR3 coding DNA: TGTGCCACCAGCGGCGATCGGGGGTACCTCAATCAGCCCCAGCATTTT.

This chain connects TRBV2 to TRBJ1-6; possibly TRBD1 for D (5 bases). There are 13 residues in the CDR3. The germline CDR1 and CDR2 sequences are SNHLY and FYNNEI. V shed 2 bases and J shed 13 bases, with 12 bases lying between them. CDR3 sequence: CASSEPRGGPLHF. CDR3 DNA sequence: TGTGCCAGCAGTGAACCTAGGGGAGGGCCCCTCCACTTT. The full variable domain, its missing parts supplied by reference TRBV2 and TRBJ1-6, is EPEVTQTPSHQVTQMGQEVILRCVPISNHLYFYWYRQILGQKVEFLVSFYNNEISEKSEIFDDQFSVERPDGSNFTLKIRSTKLEDSAMYFCASSEPRGGPLHFGNGTRLTVT.

The chain uses TRBV6-1 and TRBJ1-1; D is unresolved. Deletions cut 7 bases from V and 4 bases from J, with 13 bases between. The length of the CDR3 is 13 residues. CDR1 MNHNS and CDR2 SASEGT come from the germline V gene. The CDR3 reads CASKGLRGTEAFF. The CDR3 bases are TGTGCCAGCAAAGGCCTCCGGGGCACTGAAGCTTTCTTT.

CDR3 DNA: TGCGCCAGCAGCCAAGATAGCCACAGGGAAACTGAAGCTTTCTTT. As protein: CASSQDSHRETEAFF. The rearrangement links TRBV4-1 to TRBJ1-1; D might be TRBD1 (6 bases). CDR1 and CDR2 from the germline V gene are MGHRA and YSYEKL. Between the trimmed V and J ends, which lost 0 bases and 5 bases, there was a span of 13 bases. The CDR3 extends over 15 amino acids.

The table lists this clone with a few counts. The V and J genes are TRBV5-1 and TRBJ2-1; TRBD1 agrees at 10 bases. J lost 7 bases, V lost 3 bases, and 7 bases had no gene match. The CDR3 loop spans 15 amino acids. Germline values: CDR1 SGHRS, CDR2 YFSETQ. CDR3: CASSSSGTGVNEQFF. CDR3 bases: TGCGCCAGCAGCTCCTCCGGGACAGGGGTTAATGAGCAGTTCTTC.

V usage is TRBV30 and J usage is TRBJ1-4; TRBD1 might be the D (6 bases). This CDR3 has 14 residues. V lost 0 bases and J lost 8, with 13 bases in between. Germline assignment: CDR1 GTSNPN and CDR2 SVGIG (reference sequence). CDR3 sequence: CAWSVGGTGEKLFF. The CDR3 DNA sequence: TGTGCCTGGAGTGTGGGGGGCACGGGGGAAAAACTGTTTTTT.

The chain uses TRBV7-2 and TRBJ2-5; the D gene is possibly TRBD1 (5 bases). This CDR3 is built from 13 residues. Germline V gene data show CDR1 as SGHTA and CDR2 as FQGNSA. V dropped 4 bases and J dropped 5 bases, with 11 bases sitting between them. For the CDR3, the DNA is TGTGCCAGCAGCTCCAGGGAAGGGGAGACCCAGTACTTC. It yields the protein CASSSREGETQYF.

The V gene is TRBV11-3, the J gene TRBJ1-1; D is unclear. Trimming pared 5 bases from V and 1 base from J, leaving 14 bases between. Germline CDR1 SGHNT, CDR2 YENEEA. CDR3 length: 15 amino acids. The CDR3 DNA reads as TGTGCCAGCAGCCGACGAGGGTACTCGAACACTGAAGCTTTCTTT. The encoded protein is CASSRRGYSNTEAFF. Looking up the rest from reference TRBV11-3 and TRBJ1-1 gives the full variable domain: EAGVVQSPRYKIIEKKQPVAFWCNPISGHNTLYWYLQNLGQGPELLIRYENEEAVDDSQLPKDRFSAERLKGVDSTLKIQPAELGDSAVYLCASSRRGYSNTEAFFGQGTRLTVV.

The chain employs TRBV18 and TRBJ1-5; possible D gene TRBD1, 5 bases. Deletions cut 2 bases from V and 1 base from J, with 9 bases between. CDR1 KGHSH and CDR2 LQKENI come from the germline V gene. The CDR3 runs 15 residues. The CDR3 sequence is CASSPSGVSNQPQHF. The CDR3 bases are TGTGCCAGCTCACCATCGGGGGTCAGCAATCAGCCCCAGCATTTT.

This rearrangement joins TRBV7-2 to TRBJ2-5; 9 bases match TRBD2. The J call may be mistaken, given a closer DNA end match to TRBJ2-7. Germline V gene sequence: CDR1 SGHTA, CDR2 FQGNSA. The CDR3 contains 14 residues. CDR3 in amino acids: CASSSGTSRDEQYF. In DNA, the CDR3 is TGTGCCAGCAGCTCGGGGACTAGCCGGGACGAGCAGTACTTC.